The entry below describes one TCR beta chain. Its antigen is currently not known. Per-nucleotide qualities are absent, and no much larger clonotype sits a single base away. The same CDR3 is also encoded by other DNA sequences in this sample. Each donor gave one peripheral blood draw, roughly 120 mL on average, collected into heparinised tubes. A BD FACSAria II and a panel including CD45RO, CCR7, CD25, CD127, CD95 and CD27 were used to sort naive, central memory, regulatory and stem cell-like memory CD4+ T cells. Every sorted population had a purity above 98%. PBMCs were isolated right away by Lymphoprep density gradient centrifugation and were stained directly, without culture. So that batch effects would be minimized, each experiment stained and sorted samples in pairs, pairing one healthy donor with one patient. The data stem from a study of beta chain features in type 1 diabetes (dated by TCRdb to 2016 to 2019). Looking at the study overall: Mean age, gender distribution, total cell number and subset yield did not differ between patients and healthy donors. A total of under 140,000,000 sorted cells were examined across all samples, and the number of cells per subset was strongly correlated with RNA yield. The study compared TCRB repertoires of sorted circulating CD4+ T cell subsets between recently diagnosed type 1 diabetes patients and matched healthy donors. Naive and central memory subsets were obtained from all 30 or so donors, but regulatory and stem cell-like memory subsets were isolated from only 8 patients and roughly eight healthy donors.

The entire isolated RNA was reverse transcribed using the High Capacity cDNA Reverse Transcription Kit, and thus expressed TCRB transcripts were sequenced. Deep immunoSEQ sequencing was applied to naive, central memory and regulatory T cell samples, giving an average of about 3.7 million total reads per sample. After sorted cells were lysed in RLT buffer, RNA was extracted with DNase-treated RNeasy Micro or Mini kits, with the choice depending on cell number. Each cell subset was processed separately to prevent cross-contamination, with patient and healthy donor samples processed together. The immunoSEQ multiplex PCR was used to amplify TCRB sequences from cDNA, yielding 87-bp fragments that span the CDR3 region. Sequencing of the amplicons was done on the Illumina HiSeq platform. The authors processed their data as follows. Synthetic template baselines were used to correct PCR bias computationally, reads within Hamming distance 2 were collapsed together, and singletons that could not be merged were discarded. By aligning reads against IMGT, V, D and J genes, CDR3 length, and insertions or deletions at six rearrangement sites were assigned. Clonotype counts were normalized to sorted cell number within each subset before computing true diversity and Gini coefficients with the tcR R package. The overlap coefficient, calculated on TCRB nucleotide sequences, was used to quantify repertoire sharing. Out-of-frame TCRB sequences from naive cells were analyzed to stand in for the pre-selection repertoire. Here the immuneACCESS table is served through TCRdb, limited to in-frame sequences with V and J called. Missing clones are a known gap in these copies; in checked studies unresolved V genes cover under half, and the rest lacks a known reason. V and J calls and clone size are those listed in that table; D and trimming were worked out from the DNA. The sample table holds about 260,000 clones, of which roughly 20% were seen once. The top ten hold 0.028% of the sample.

What the authors observed across the whole study: Because the HLA sub-analyses included only small numbers of individuals, any influence of HLA type on TCRB rearrangement was left unresolved. Because cDNA was sequenced instead of genomic DNA, highly expressing activated cells could be over-represented, though the groups showed no difference in activation or CD3 levels. At VDJ recombination sites, patients with type 1 diabetes made fewer insertions and deleted more nucleotides, a pattern implying thymic rearrangement abnormalities. Naive, central memory and regulatory TCRB repertoires appeared to be more alike among patients than among healthy donors. In all four CD4+ subsets, TCRB CDR3 length was moderately but significantly shorter in type 1 diabetes patients. Shorter templates might have been favored by PCR, but patient and control samples were amplified and corrected together, so both groups would have been affected equally by any skew.

The sample taken for sequencing was naive CD4+ T cells from blood. This specimen's cell subset or site label, interpreted: true naive CD4+ T cells. The TCR sequence derives from a middle-aged woman with type 1 diabetes.

The nucleotide sequence reads TGTGCCAGCAGTCCTTACTCCTACGAGCAGTACTTC. This yields the protein CASSPYSYEQYF. The chain employs TRBV7-2 and TRBJ2-7, with no D gene named confidently. Via the germline V gene, CDR1 is SGHTA and CDR2 FQGNSA. Spanning cysteine to phenylalanine, the CDR3 consists of 12 amino acids. Just the 36-base CDR3 DNA is kept, in frame starting at base 1. The germline ends are 6 bases apart after V is trimmed by 6 bases and J by 0 bases.